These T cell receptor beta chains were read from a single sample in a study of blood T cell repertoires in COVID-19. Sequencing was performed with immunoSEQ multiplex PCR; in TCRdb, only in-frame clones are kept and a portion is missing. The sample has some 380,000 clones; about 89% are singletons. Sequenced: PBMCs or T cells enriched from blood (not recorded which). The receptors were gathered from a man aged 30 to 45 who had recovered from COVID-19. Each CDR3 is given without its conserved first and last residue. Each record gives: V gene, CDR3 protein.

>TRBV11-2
ASSLAGLAEAF
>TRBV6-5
ASSYSTGNQPQH
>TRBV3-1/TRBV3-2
ASSQVRWSGGSTNTQY
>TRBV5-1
ASSTQGYSTDTQY
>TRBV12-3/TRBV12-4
ASSFSGGDGYT
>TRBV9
ASSVGQGIGYT
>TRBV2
ASSGGVGNTIY
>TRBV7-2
ASSNYSNQPQH
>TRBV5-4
ALKPGTGGQNTEAF
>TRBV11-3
ASSRLAGEQF
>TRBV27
ASSFEPHPEYEQY
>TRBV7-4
ASSSGQGAFPATNEKLF
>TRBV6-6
ATYEFYSYNSPLH
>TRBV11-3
ASSLVRYRGYSPLH
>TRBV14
ASSHFVGNYGYT
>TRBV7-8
ASSLTGTGANTEAF
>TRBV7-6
ASSPREMNTEAF
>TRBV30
AWNQPRVRTEAF
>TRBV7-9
ASSQQETQY
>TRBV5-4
ASSLDGGYGYT
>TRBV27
ASSLTGRSQRGEKLF
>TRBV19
ASSVGQPTEAF
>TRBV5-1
ASSQGGGLETQY
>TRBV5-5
ASSLAGGPSTDTQY
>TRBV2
ASSEITTAIYGYT
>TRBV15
ATSRAGIETQY
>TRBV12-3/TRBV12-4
ASRGTYNSPLH
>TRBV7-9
ASSPPAIVNTEAF
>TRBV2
ASRASSQGFRYGYT
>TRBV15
ATSRVTLDSEQY
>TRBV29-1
SVDGQGTYNEQF
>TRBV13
ASSFLAGGPYNEQF
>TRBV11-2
ASSPRGGEKLF
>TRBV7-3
ASSQSTGEQF
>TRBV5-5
ASSSDRSGTQY
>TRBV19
AIRPGDRNTEAF
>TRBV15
ATSRDGTGNQPQH
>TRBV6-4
ASSSGQGNEDTQY
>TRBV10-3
AISRPGQGNNEQF
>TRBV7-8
ASSSTAGTLPYEQY
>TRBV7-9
ASSLARGTGGSSGYT
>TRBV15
ATSRGTGAREQY
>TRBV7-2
ASSLRGSTGELF
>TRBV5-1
ASSLGAGSEQF
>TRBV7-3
ASSPRDRASEQY
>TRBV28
ASEAATDTQY
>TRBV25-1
ASSARGRAEAF
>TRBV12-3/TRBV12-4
ASTQGGTEAF